This TCR beta chain was profiled in a study of blood T cell repertoires in COVID-19. Study as a whole: COVID-19 samples, acute and convalescent, were from the United States, Italy and Spain. T cells, B-cell-depleted T cells, or PBMCs supplied cDNA or gDNA.

TCRdb's table, derived via immunoSEQ multiplex PCR, lists solely in-frame clones and lacks some. The repertoire holds about 120,000 clones, 90% seen once, with roughly 4% in the top ten. The length of the CDR3 is 20 residues. The chain uses TRBV12-2 and TRBJ1-4; TRBD1, the table's D call, was not compared with the DNA. TRBV12-2 corresponds to a pseudogene. The clonotype originates from a woman aged 55-69 years with COVID-19, enrolled during active disease. The sequenced material came from peripheral blood. The CDR3 spells CASRLADRDRDFATNEKLFF. Here the CDR3 DNA reads TGTGCAAGTCGCTTAGCAGACCGGGACAGGGATTTTGCAACTAATGAAAAACTGTTTTTT.